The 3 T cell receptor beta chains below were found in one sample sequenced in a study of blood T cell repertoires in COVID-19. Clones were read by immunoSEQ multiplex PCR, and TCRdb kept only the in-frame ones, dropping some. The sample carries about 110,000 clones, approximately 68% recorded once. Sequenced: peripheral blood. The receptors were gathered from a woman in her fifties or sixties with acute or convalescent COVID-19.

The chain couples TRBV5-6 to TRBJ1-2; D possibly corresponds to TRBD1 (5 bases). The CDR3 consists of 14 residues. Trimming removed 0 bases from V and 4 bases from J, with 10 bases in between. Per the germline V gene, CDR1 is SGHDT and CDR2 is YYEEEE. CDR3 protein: CASSLGQGPYGYTF. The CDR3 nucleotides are TGTGCCAGCAGCTTGGGTCAGGGCCCCTATGGCTACACCTTC.

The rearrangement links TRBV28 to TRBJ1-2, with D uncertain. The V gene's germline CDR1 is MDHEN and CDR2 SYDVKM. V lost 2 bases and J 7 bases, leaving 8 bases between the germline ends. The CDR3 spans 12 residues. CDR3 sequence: CASSLLHSGYTF. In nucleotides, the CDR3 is TGTGCCAGCAGTTTACTCCACTCTGGCTACACCTTC.

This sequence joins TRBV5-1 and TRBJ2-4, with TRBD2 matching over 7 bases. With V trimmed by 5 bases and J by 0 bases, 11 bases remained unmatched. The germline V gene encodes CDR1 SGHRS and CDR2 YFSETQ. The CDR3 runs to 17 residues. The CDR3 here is CASSRGDSVLAKNIQYF. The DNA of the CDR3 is TGCGCCAGCAGTCGGGGGGATTCGGTACTAGCCAAAAACATTCAGTACTTC.